These T cell receptor beta chains were read from a single sample in a study of Graves' ophthalmopathy and Graves' hyperthyroidism. MiXCR, applied by TCRdb to the multiplex PCR reads, yields one record per CDR3 protein. The sample has 560,000 or so distinct CDR3 sequences; less than 40% are singletons. Sequencing was performed on peripheral blood or thyroid tissue (not recorded which). Every receptor here comes from an adult man with Graves' hyperthyroidism. CDR3s include the opening cysteine and the closing phenylalanine or tryptophan. D genes are given only for firm matches. Clone size is stated in some rows and not others, as once, few, many or a class when expanded.

TRBJ1-1,few,TRBV12-3/TRBV12-4,TRBD1,TGTGCCAGCAGTCCCCGGGACAGGGGTACCACTGAAGCTTTCTTT,CASSPRDRGTTEAFF
TRBJ2-2,many,TRBV19,.,TGTGCCAGTAGTCGGCAGGGTCAGGCCAACACCGGGGAGCTGTTTTTT,CASSRQGQANTGELFF
TRBJ2-7,once,TRBV10-3,.,TGTGCCATCAGTGAAGGGCAGTTCGAGCAGTACTTC,CAISEGQFEQYF
TRBJ1-2,.,TRBV29-1,.,TGCAGCAGCCAAGCTCCCCTGAACTATGGCTACACCTTC,CSSQAPLNYGYTF
TRBJ2-5,.,TRBV24-1,TRBD1,TGTGCCACCAGTGATTCGGACAGGTCTAAGCCCCAGTACTTC,CATSDSDRSKPQYF
TRBJ2-3,.,TRBV20-1,.,TGCAGTGCTCAGCGATCCGGGGGAGGTACAGATACGCAGTATTTT,CSAQRSGGGTDTQYF
TRBJ1-1,.,TRBV29-1,TRBD1,TGCAGCGTAGGGGGCCAGAGGAACACTGAAGCTTTCTTT,CSVGGQRNTEAFF
TRBJ1-4,few,TRBV5-6,TRBD1,TGTGCCAGCAGCCCCTTGGGACAGGGGAAGGCAACTAATGAAAAACTGTTTTTT,CASSPLGQGKATNEKLFF
TRBJ1-5,.,TRBV7-9,.,TGTGCCAGCAGTCTGACTAGCGGGGTAGTGGAGCCCCAGCATTTT,CASSLTSGVVEPQHF
TRBJ2-7,.,TRBV10-2,TRBD1,TGCGCCAGCAGTGAACAGGGGAGCACCTACGAGCAGTACTTC,CASSEQGSTYEQYF
TRBJ2-3,many,TRBV20-1,.,TGCAGTGGCCTAGTCGGAGATACGCAGTATTTT,CSGLVGDTQYF
TRBJ2-7,few,TRBV6-5,TRBD1,TGTGCCAGCAGTCTCACCGGGACAGGGGGTTCGAAGTACTTC,CASSLTGTGGSKYF
TRBJ1-1,once,TRBV29-1,.,TGCAGCTCCACGCGGACGGCAATGAACACTGAAGCTTTCTTT,CSSTRTAMNTEAFF
TRBJ1-5,.,TRBV5-6,.,TGTGCCAGCAGCTTGGGGGGTAAGGGATTGCGTGTCCAGCTCCAGCATTTT,CASSLGGKGLRVQLQHF
TRBJ2-5,many,TRBV7-2,TRBD1,TGTGCCAGCAGCAACCGACAGGGGAGTGGGGAGACCCAGTACTTC,CASSNRQGSGETQYF
TRBJ2-3,few,TRBV10-3,TRBD2,TGTGCCATCAGTATAGCGGGGGGTACAGATACGCAGTATTTT,CAISIAGGTDTQYF
TRBJ2-5,.,TRBV10-1,TRBD2,TGCGCCAGCAGTACTAGCGGGAGTCGAGAGACCCAGTACTTC,CASSTSGSRETQYF
TRBJ2-2,.,TRBV7-2,.,TGTGCCAGCCCCAGAGGGGCGAACACCGGGGAGCTGTTTTTT,CASPRGANTGELFF
TRBJ2-7,many,TRBV5-6,TRBD1,TGTGCCAGCAGCCCGGGGACAGGGGCATACTACGAGCAGTACTTC,CASSPGTGAYYEQYF
TRBJ1-5,many,TRBV29-1,.,TGCAGCGTACTCGTCCGGGACGGGGAAGGACCCCAGCATTTT,CSVLVRDGEGPQHF